This TCR beta chain was sequenced for a study of identical twins (dated by TCRdb to between 2015 and 2016). Background on the whole study: To test whether fetal clonotypes persist, this study deep-sequenced TCR alpha and beta repertoires from monozygotic twins, from unrelated adults of various ages, and from cord blood. Replicate twin experiments were performed at different times using different library preparation protocols to rule out contamination.

Library generation was performed with 5' RACE. Data came from an Illumina HiSeq 2000. A universal primer binding site was added through template switching, and the final cDNA carried a unique molecular identifier so that TCR cDNA molecules could be counted accurately. Specific primers in the conserved constant-segment region were used to synthesize first-strand cDNA for TCR alpha and beta chains. To control for contamination, every cDNA library carried two barcodes: a SMART-Mk sample barcode plus Illumina barcodes. TruSeq adapter sequences along with Illumina sample barcodes were introduced in two successive PCR steps. The TCR alpha and beta cDNA libraries were sequenced on the Illumina HiSeq platform using custom primers. The original methods were these. MiGEC processed the raw reads to extract unique molecular identifiers, while MiXCR was used to determine the CDR3 positions. For each individual, recombination models were inferred using an EM algorithm with the repgenHMM and IGoR tools. Shared clonotype analysis was performed with the tcR package in R, normalizing sharing by the product of cloneset sizes. Out-of-frame nonproductive sequences were analyzed to study raw recombination free of thymic and clonal selection effects. TCRdb itself trimmed the public reads at Q25 with fastp, ran MiXCR and retained productive beta chains. Each entry merges the rows of one CDR3 protein and shows their most common DNA and genes. Clone size and V and J calls follow TCRdb, not the original study. This sample lists a few hundred thousand distinct CDR3 sequences; 9.5% were detected once. Roughly 7% of the sample is taken by the ten largest.

Only healthy Caucasian donors were included. The twin cohort comprised three pairs of female monozygotic twins, all aged roughly 18 to 29 years. CD4+ and CD8+ T cell populations were isolated with positive isolation kits from Invitrogen. This clonotype was found a few times. No cognate antigen has been identified for it. It has no much larger one-base neighbor in the sample; base qualities were not kept. Points the paper makes about the study in general: Abundant cord blood beta clonotypes had fewer insertions, young adult naive repertoires showed a similar but weaker trend, and memory repertoires showed no such trend. The excess sharing between twins in beta out-of-frame sequences was weaker because fewer shared sequences reduced the signal-to-noise ratio. Out-of-frame TCR alpha sequences shared between twins showed an excess of low generation-probability sequences compared with coincidental sharing between unrelated individuals. Because the same donors could not be followed over many years, the conclusions relied on cross-sectional statistical analysis. In monozygotic twins, recombination models systematically underestimated out-of-frame TCR alpha sharing, but the models matched the sharing seen between unrelated individuals. Invariant T cells such as MAIT and iNKT could partly confound zero-insertion analyses, though diverse VJ usage argued against this for most clonotypes.

The same specimen was also included in a second study, on yellow fever vaccine responses in identical twins. As noted in the second study: The T cell response to vaccination in identical twins was reported by the authors to appear partly convergent and partly personalized. Focusing on identical twins, the study followed the T cell clones that responded to the vaccine, and did so with precision.

Material: CD8+ T cells sorted from blood. The origin of this receptor is a woman younger than 35 in good health.

The DNA sequence is TGTGCCATCAGTCGGAGCGGGGGGGCGGTTGAGACCCAGTACTTC. This encodes CAISRSGGAVETQYF. The rearranged chain carries TRBV10-3 and TRBJ2-5; a stretch of 10 junction bases matches TRBD2. Measured from the cysteine to the phenylalanine, the CDR3 is 15 residues long. This entry keeps only the CDR3 DNA: 45 bases, framed from base 1. For this chain, trimming is 5 bases at the V end and 5 bases at the J end, and the number of junction bases without a gene match is 8. The germline V gene encodes CDR1 ENHRY and CDR2 SYGVKD.